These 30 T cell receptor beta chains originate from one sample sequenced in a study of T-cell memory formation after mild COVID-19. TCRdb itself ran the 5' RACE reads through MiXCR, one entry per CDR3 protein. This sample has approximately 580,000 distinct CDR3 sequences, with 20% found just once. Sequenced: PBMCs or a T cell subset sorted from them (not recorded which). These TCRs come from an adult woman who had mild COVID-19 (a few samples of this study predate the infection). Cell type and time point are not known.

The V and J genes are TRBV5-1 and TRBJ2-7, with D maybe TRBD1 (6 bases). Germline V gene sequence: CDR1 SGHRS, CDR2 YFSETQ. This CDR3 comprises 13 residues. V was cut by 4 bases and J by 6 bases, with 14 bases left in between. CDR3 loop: CASSQDRFSEQYF. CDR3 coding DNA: TGCGCCAGCAGCCAAGACAGGTTTAGCGAGCAGTACTTC.

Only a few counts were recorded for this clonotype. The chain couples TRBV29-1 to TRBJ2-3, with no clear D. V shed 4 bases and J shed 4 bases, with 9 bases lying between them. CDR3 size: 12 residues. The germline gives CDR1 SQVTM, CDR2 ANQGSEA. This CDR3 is CSVGEGADTQYF. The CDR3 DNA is TGCAGCGTTGGAGAAGGCGCAGATACGCAGTATTTT.

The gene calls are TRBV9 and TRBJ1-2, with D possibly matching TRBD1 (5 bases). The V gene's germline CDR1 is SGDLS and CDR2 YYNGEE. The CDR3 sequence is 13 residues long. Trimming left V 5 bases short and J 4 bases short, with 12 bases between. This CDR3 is CASSVDSSYGYTF. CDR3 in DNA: TGTGCCAGCAGTGTTGACAGTTCCTATGGCTACACCTTC.

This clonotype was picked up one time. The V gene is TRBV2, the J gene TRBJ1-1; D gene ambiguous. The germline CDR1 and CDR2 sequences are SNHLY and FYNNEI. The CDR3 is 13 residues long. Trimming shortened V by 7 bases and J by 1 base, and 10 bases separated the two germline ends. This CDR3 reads CASNLPGNTEAFF. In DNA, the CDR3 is TGTGCCAGCAATTTGCCCGGGAACACTGAAGCTTTCTTT.

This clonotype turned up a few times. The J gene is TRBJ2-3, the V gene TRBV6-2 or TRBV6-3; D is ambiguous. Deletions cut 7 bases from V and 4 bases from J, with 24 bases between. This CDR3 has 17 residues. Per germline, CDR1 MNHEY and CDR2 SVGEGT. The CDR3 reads CASTTLSSRRDADTQYF. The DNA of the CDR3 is TGTGCCAGCACGACTCTGTCGTCCAGGAGAGATGCAGATACGCAGTATTTT.

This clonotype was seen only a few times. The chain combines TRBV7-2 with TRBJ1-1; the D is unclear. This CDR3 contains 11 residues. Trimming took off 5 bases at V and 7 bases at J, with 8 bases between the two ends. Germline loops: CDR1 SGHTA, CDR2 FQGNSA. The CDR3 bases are TGTGCCAGCAGCCAATTCAGTGAAGCTTTCTTT. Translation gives CASSQFSEAFF.

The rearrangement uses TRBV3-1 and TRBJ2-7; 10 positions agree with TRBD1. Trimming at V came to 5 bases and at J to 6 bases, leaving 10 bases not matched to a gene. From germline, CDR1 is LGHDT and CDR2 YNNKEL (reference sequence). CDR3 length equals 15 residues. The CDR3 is CASSNRDRGYGEQYF. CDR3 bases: TGTGCCAGCAGCAACCGGGACAGGGGATACGGCGAGCAGTACTTC.

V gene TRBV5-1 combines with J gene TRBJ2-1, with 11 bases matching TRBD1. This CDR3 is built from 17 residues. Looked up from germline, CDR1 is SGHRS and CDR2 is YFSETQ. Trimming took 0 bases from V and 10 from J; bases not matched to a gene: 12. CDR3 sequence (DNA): TGCGCCAGCAGCTTGGCCGTGGGCGGGACAGGGGGGAAAGAGCAGTTCTTC. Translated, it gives CASSLAVGGTGGKEQFF. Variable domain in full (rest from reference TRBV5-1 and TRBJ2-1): KAGVTQTPRYLIKTRGQQVTLSCSPISGHRSVSWYQQTPGQGLQFLFEYFSETQRNKGNFPGRFSGRQFSNSRSEMNVSTLELGDSALYLCASSLAVGGTGGKEQFFGPGTRLTVL.

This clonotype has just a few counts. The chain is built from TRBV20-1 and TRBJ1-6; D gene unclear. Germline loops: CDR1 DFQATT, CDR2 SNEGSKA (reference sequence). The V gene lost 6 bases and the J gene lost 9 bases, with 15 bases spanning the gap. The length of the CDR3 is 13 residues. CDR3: CSARKTQRSPLHF. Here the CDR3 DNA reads TGCAGTGCCAGAAAAACACAGCGTTCACCCCTCCACTTT.

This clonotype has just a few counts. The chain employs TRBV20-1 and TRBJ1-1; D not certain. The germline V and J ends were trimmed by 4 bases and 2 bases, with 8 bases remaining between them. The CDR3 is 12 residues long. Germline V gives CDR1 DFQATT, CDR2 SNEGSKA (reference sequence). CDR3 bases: TGCAGTGCTACTACGACCAACACTGAAGCTTTCTTT. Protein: CSATTTNTEAFF.

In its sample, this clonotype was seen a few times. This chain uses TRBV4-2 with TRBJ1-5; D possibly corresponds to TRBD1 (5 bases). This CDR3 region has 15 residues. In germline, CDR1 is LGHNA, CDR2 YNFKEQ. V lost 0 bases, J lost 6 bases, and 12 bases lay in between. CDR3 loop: CASSQDSGIRQPQHF. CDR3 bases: TGTGCCAGCAGCCAAGATTCAGGGATCCGTCAGCCCCAGCATTTT.

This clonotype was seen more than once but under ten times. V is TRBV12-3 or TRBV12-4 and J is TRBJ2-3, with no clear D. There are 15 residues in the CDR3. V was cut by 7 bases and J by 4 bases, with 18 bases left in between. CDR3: CASNFSPIHSDTQYF. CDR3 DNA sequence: TGTGCCAGCAACTTTAGCCCCATACACTCAGATACGCAGTATTTT.

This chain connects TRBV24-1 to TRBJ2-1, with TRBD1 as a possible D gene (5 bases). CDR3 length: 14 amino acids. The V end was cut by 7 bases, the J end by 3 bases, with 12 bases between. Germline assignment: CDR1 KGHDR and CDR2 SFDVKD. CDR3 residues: CATSRPQDYNEQFF. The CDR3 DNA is TGTGCCACCAGCCGACCACAGGACTACAATGAGCAGTTCTTC.

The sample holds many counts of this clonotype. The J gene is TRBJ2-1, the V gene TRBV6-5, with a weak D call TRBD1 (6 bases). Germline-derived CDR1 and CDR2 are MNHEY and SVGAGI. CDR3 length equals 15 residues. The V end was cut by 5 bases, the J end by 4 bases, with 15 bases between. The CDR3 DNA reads TGTGCCAGCAGTACCGACAGGATTTCATACAATGAGCAGTTCTTC. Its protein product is CASSTDRISYNEQFF.

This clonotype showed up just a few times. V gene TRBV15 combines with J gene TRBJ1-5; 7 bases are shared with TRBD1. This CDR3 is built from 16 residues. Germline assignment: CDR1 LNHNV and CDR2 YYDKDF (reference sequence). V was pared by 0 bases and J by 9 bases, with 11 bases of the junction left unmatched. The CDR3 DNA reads TGTGCCACCAGCAGAGATCAGGGGGACGCCGGAGGGCCCCAGCATTTT. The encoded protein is CATSRDQGDAGGPQHF.

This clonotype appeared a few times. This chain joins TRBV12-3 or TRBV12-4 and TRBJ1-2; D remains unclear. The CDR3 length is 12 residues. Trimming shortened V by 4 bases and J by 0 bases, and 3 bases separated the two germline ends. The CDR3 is CASSYSNYGYTF. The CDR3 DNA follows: TGTGCCAGCAGTTACTCTAACTATGGCTACACCTTC.

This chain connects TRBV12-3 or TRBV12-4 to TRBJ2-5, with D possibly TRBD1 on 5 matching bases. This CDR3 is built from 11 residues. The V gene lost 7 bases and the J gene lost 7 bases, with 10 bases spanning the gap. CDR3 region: CASTERGTQYF. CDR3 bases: TGTGCCAGCACCGAAAGGGGGACCCAGTACTTC.

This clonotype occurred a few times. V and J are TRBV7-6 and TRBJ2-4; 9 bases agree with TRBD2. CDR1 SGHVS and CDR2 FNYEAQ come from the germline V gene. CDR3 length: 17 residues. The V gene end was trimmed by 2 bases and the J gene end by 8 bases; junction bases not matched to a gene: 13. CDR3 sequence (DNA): TGTGCCAGCAGCTTATCGCTCCGCGGGAGGGCCCCGGACATTCAGTACTTC. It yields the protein CASSLSLRGRAPDIQYF.

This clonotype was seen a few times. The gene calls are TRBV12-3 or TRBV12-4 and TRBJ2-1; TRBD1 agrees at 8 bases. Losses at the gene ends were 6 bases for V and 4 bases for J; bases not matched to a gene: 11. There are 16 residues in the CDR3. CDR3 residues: CASRAGPGQVYNEQFF. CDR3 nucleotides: TGTGCCAGCAGAGCTGGTCCGGGACAGGTTTACAATGAGCAGTTCTTC.

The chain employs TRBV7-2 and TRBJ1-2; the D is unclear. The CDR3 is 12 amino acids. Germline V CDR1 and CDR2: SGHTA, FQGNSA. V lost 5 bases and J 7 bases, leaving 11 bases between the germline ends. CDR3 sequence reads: CASSPTRVGYTF. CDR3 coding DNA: TGTGCCAGCAGCCCGACCCGCGTTGGCTACACCTTC.

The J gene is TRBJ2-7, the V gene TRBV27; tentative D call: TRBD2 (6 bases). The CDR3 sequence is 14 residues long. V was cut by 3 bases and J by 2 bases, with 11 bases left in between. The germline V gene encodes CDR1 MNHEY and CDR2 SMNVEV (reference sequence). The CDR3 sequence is CASSFGGPTYEQYF. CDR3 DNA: TGTGCCAGCAGTTTCGGGGGTCCTACCTACGAGCAGTACTTC.

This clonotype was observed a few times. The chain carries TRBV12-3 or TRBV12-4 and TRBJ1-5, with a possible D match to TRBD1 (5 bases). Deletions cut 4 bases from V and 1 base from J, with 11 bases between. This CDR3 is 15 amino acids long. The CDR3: CASSSGTPSNQPQHF. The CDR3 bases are TGTGCCAGCAGTTCAGGGACGCCGAGCAATCAGCCCCAGCATTTT.

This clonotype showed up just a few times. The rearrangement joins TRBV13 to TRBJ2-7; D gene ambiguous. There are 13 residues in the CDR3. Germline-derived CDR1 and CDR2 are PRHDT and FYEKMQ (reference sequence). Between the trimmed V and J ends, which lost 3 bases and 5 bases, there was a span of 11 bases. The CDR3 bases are TGTGCCAGCAGCTTCGGGTCAAGGAACGAGCAGTACTTC. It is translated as CASSFGSRNEQYF.

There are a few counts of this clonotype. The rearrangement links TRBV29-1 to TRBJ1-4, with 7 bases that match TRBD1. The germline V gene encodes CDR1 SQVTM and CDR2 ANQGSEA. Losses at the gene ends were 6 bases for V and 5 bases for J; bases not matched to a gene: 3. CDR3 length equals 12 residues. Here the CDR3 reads CSVGTVNEKLFF. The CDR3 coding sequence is TGCAGCGTGGGGACAGTCAATGAAAAACTGTTTTTT.

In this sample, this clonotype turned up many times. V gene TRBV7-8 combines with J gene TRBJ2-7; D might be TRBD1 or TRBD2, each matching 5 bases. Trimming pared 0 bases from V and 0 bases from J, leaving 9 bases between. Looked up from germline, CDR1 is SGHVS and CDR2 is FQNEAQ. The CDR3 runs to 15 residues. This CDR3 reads CASSLAPGSSYEQYF. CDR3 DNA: TGTGCCAGCAGCTTAGCCCCAGGGAGCTCCTACGAGCAGTACTTC.

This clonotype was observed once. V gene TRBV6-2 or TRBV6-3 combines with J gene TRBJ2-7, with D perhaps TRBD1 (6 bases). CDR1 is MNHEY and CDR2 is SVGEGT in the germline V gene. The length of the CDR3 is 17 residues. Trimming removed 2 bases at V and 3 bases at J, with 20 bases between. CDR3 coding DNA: TGTGCCAGCAGTTACATCACCTTTCCGGGACAAAGCTACGAGCAGTACTTC. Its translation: CASSYITFPGQSYEQYF.

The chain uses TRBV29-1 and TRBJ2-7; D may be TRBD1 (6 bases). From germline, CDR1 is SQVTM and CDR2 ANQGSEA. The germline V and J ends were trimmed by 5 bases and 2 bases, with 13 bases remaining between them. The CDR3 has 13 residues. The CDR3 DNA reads TGCAGCGTTACAGGGACGAGCGCCTACGAGCAGTACTTC. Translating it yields CSVTGTSAYEQYF.

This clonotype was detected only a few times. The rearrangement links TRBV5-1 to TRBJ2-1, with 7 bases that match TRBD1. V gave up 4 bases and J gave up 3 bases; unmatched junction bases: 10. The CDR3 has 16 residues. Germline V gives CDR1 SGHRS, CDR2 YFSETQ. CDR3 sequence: CASSLSGQPYYNEQFF. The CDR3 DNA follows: TGCGCCAGCAGCCTTTCGGGACAGCCTTACTACAATGAGCAGTTCTTC.

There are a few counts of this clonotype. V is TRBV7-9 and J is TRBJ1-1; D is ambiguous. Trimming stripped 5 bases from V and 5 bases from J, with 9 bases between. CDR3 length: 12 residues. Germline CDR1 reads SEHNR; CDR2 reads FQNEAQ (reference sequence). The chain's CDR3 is CASSNQVTEAFF. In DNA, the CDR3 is TGTGCCAGCAGCAACCAAGTGACTGAAGCTTTCTTT.

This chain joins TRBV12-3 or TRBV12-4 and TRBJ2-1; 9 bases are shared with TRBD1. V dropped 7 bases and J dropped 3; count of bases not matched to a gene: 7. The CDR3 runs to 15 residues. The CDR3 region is CASIPGQGFYNEQFF. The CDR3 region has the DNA TGTGCCAGCATACCGGGACAGGGTTTCTACAATGAGCAGTTCTTC.